One T cell receptor (beta chain) is described in this entry. Assay used: immunoSEQ multiplex PCR; TCRdb lists only in-frame clones, some missing. This table has fewer than 85,000 clones, roughly four fifths appearing once. The data originate from a study of OX40 agonist ivuxolimab in advanced cancers. Study details: Each dose-escalation patient presented with hepatocellular carcinoma, melanoma, renal cell or head and neck cancer. Aged roughly 20 to 85 with a mean of approximately 57 years, they were around 83% male.

V gave up 0 bases and J gave up 2 bases, with 11 bases separating them. The CDR3 sequence is 15 residues long. Germline assignment: CDR1 MGHRA and CDR2 YSYEKL. This clonotype was sampled from an adult with an advanced solid tumor such as melanoma, head and neck, liver or kidney cancer. The material sequenced was CD4+ or CD8+ T cells sorted from blood, taken in a trial of the OX40 agonist ivuxolimab. The V gene is TRBV4-1, the J gene TRBJ2-7; D may be TRBD2 (6 bases). The CDR3 DNA follows: TGCGCCAGCAGCCAAGACCGGGAGATAACCTACGAGCAGTACTTC. Encoded protein: CASSQDREITYEQYF.